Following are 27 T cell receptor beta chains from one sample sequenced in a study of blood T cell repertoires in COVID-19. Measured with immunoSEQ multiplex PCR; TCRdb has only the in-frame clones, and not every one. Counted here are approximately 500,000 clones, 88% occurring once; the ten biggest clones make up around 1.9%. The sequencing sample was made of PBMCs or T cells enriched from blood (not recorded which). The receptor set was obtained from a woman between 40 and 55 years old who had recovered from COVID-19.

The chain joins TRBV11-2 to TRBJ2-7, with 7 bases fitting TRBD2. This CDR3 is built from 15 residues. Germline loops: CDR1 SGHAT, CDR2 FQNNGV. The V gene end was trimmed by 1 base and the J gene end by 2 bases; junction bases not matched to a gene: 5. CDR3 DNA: TGTGCCAGCAGCTTAGCTAGCGGAAAAACCTACGAGCAGTACTTC. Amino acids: CASSLASGKTYEQYF.

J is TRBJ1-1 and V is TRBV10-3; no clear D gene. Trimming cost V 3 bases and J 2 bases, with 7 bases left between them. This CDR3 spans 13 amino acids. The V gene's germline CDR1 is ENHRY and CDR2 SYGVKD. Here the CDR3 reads CAISDTVNTEAFF. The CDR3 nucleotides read TGTGCCATCAGTGATACAGTAAACACTGAAGCTTTCTTT.

The CDR3 protein is CSPRPGTGGSYSNQPQHF. The CDR3 DNA sequence: TGCAGCCCGAGGCCCGGGACAGGGGGTTCGTATAGCAATCAGCCCCAGCATTTT. The chain combines TRBV29-1 with TRBJ1-5; 11 positions match TRBD1. The CDR3 runs to 18 residues. Germline lookup yields CDR1 SQVTM and CDR2 ANQGSEA. V shed 8 bases, J shed 0 bases, and the junction held 15 bases outside the gene matches.

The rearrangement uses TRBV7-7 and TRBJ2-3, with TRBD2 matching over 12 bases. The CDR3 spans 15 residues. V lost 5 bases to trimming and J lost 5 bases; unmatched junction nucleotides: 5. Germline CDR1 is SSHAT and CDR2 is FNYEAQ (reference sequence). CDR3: CASSPGLAGKDTQYF. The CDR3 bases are TGTGCCAGCAGCCCCGGACTAGCGGGGAAAGATACGCAGTATTTT.

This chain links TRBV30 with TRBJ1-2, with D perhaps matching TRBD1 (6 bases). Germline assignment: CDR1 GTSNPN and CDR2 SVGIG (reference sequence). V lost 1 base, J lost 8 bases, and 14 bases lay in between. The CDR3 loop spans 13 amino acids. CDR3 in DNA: TGTGCCTGGAGTGGAAAGGGGGGGTTAGGCTACACCTTC. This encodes CAWSGKGGLGYTF.

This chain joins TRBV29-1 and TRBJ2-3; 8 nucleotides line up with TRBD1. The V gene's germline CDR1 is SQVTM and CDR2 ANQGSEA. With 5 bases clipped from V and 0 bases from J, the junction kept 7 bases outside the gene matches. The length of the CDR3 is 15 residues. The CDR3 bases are TGCAGCGTTCAAAGCGGACAGGGAAGCACAGATACGCAGTATTTT. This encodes CSVQSGQGSTDTQYF.

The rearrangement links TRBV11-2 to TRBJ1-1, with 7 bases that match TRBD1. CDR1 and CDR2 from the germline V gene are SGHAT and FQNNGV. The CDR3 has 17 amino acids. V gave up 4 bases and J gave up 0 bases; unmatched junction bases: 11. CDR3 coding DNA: TGTGCCAGCAGCTCCCACGGACAGGCCATCATGAACACTGAAGCTTTCTTT. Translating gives CASSSHGQAIMNTEAFF. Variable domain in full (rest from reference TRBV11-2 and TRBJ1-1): EAGVAQSPRYKIIEKRQSVAFWCNPISGHATLYWYQQILGQGPKLLIQFQNNGVVDDSQLPKDRFSAERLKGVDSTLKIQPAKLEDSAVYLCASSSHGQAIMNTEAFFGQGTRLTVV.

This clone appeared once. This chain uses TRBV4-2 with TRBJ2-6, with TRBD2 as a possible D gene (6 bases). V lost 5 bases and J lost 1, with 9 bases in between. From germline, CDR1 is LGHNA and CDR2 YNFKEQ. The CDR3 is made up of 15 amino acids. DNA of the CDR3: TGTGCCAGCAGCGCACTAGCATCTGGGGCCAACGTCCTGACTTTC. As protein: CASSALASGANVLTF.

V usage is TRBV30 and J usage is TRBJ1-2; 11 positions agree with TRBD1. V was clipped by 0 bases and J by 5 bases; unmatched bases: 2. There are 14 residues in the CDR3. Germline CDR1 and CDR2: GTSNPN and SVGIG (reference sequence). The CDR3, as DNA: TGTGCCTGGAGTGTGGGACAGGGGGTTTATGGCTACACCTTC. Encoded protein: CAWSVGQGVYGYTF.

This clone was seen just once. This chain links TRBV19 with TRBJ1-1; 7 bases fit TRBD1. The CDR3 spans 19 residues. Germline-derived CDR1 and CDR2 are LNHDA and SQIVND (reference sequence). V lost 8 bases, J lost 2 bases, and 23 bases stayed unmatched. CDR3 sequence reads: CASQRGPRGGPVTNTEAFF. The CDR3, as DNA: TGTGCCAGTCAAAGGGGGCCTCGAGGGGGCCCGGTAACCAACACTGAAGCTTTCTTT.

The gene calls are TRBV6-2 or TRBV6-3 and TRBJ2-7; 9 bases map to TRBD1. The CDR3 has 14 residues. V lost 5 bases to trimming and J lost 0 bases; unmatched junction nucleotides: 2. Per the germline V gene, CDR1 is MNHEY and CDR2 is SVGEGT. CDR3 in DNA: TGTGCCAGCAGTCGACAGGGGGGCTCCTACGAGCAGTACTTC. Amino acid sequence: CASSRQGGSYEQYF.

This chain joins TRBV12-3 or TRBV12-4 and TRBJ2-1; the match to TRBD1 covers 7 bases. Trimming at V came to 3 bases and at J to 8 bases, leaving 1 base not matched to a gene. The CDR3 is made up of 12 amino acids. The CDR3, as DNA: TGTGCCAGCAGTTTCCAGGGGGATGAGCAGTTCTTC. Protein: CASSFQGDEQFF.

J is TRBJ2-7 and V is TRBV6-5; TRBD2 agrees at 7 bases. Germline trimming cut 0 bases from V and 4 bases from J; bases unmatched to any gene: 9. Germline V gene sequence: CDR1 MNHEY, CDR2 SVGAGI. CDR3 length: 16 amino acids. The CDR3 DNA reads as TGTGCCAGCAGTTACTCAACGGGACTAACCATATACGAGCAGTACTTC. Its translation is CASSYSTGLTIYEQYF.

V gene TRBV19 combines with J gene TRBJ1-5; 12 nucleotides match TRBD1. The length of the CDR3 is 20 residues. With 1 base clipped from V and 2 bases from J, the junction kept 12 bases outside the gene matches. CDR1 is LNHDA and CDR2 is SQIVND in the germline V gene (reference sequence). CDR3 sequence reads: CASSIGIPGQGAWRNQPQHF. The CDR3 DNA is TGTGCCAGTAGTATAGGAATTCCGGGACAGGGGGCTTGGCGCAATCAGCCCCAGCATTTT.

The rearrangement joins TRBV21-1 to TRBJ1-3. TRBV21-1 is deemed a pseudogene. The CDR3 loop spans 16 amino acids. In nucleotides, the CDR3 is TGTGCCAGCAGCAAAGAGACCCCGCGGGCGCTAAACACCATATATTTT. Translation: CASSKETPRALNTIYF.

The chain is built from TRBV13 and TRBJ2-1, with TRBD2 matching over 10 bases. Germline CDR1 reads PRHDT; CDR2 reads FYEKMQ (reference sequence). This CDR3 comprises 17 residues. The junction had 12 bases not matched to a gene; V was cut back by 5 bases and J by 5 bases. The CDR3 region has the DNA TGTGCCAGCAGCCCCAGGCCCCGGACTAGCGGAAACAATGAGCAGTTCTTC. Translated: CASSPRPRTSGNNEQFF.

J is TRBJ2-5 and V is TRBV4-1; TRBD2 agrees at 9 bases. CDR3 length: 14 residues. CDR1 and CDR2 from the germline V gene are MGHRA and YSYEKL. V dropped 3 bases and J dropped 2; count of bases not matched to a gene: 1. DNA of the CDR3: TGCGCCAGCAGCCAGGGACTAGCACAAGAGACCCAGTACTTC. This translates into CASSQGLAQETQYF.

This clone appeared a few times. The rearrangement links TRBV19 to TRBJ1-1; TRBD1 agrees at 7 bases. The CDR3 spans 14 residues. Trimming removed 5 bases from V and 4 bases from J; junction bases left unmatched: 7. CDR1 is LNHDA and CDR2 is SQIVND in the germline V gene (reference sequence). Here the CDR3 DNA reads TGTGCCAGTAGTGCCCTAGACAGGGCCACTGAAGCTTTCTTT. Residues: CASSALDRATEAFF. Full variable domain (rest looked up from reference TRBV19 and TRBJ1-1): DGGITQSPKYLFRKEGQNVTLSCEQNLNHDAMYWYRQDPGQGLRLIYYSQIVNDFQKGDIAEGYSVSREKKESFPLTVTSAQKNPTAFYLCASSALDRATEAFFGQGTRLTVV.

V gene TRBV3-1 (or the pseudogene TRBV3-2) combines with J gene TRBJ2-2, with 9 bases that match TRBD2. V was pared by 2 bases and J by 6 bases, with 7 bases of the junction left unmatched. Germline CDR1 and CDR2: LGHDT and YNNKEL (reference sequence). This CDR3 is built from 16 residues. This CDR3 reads CASSQPLAGYPGELFF. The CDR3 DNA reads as TGTGCCAGCAGCCAACCGCTAGCGGGATACCCCGGGGAGCTGTTTTTT.

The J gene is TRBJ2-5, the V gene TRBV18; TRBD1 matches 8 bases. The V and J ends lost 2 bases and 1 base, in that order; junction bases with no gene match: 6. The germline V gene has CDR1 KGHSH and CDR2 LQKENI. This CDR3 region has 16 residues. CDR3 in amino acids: CASSPMQGAAQETQYF. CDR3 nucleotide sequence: TGTGCCAGCTCACCAATGCAGGGGGCTGCCCAAGAGACCCAGTACTTC.

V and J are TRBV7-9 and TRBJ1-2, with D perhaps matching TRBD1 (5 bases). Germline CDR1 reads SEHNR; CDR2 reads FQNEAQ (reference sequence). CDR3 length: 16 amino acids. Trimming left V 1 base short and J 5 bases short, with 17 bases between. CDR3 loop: CASSLVPTDSDYGYTF. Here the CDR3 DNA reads TGTGCCAGCAGCTTAGTCCCAACTGACAGCGATTATGGCTACACCTTC.

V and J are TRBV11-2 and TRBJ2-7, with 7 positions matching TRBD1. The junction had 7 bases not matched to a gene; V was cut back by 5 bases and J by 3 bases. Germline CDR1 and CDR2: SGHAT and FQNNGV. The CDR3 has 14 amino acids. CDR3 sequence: CASSLGQVNYEQYF. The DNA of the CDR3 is TGTGCCAGCAGCCTCGGACAGGTGAACTACGAGCAGTACTTC.

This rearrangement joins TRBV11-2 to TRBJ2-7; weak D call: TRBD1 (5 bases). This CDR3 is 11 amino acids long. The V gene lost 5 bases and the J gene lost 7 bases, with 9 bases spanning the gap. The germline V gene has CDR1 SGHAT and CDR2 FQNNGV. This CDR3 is CASSLKGEQYF. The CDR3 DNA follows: TGTGCCAGCAGCCTGAAGGGGGAGCAGTACTTC.

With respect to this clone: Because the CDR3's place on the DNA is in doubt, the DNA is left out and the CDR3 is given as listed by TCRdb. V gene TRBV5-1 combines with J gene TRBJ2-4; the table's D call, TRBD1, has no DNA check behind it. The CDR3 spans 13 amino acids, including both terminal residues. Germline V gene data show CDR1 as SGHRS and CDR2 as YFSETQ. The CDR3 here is CASSLAVGQGTDF.

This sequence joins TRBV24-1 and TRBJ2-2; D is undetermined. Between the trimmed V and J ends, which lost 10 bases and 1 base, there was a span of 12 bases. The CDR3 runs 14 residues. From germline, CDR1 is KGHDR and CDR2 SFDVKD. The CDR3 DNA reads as TGTGCCACTCCCCCCCCAGGGAACACCGGGGAGCTGTTTTTT. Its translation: CATPPPGNTGELFF.

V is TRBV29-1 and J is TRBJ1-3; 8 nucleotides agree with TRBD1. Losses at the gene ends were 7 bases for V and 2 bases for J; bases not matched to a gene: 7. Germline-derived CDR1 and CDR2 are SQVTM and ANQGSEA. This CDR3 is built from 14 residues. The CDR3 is CSALSDRAGNTIYF. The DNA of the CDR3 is TGCAGCGCCCTGTCGGACAGGGCTGGAAACACCATATATTTT.

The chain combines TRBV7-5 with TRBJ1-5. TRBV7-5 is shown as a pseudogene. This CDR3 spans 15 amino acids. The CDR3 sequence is CARSLRVHGNQPQHF. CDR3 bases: TGTGCCAGAAGCCTTCGGGTCCATGGCAATCAGCCCCAGCATTTT.